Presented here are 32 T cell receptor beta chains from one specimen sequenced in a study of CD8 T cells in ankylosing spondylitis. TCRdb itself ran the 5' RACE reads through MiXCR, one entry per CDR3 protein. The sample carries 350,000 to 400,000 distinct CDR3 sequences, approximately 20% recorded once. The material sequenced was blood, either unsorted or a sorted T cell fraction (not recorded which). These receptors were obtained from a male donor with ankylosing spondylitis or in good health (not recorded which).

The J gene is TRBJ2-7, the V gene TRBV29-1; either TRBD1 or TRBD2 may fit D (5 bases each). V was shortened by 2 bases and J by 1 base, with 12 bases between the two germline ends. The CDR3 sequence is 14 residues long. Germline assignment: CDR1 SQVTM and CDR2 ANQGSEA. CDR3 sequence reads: CSVESKGESYEQYF. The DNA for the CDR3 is TGCAGCGTTGAATCGAAAGGGGAGTCCTACGAGCAGTACTTC.

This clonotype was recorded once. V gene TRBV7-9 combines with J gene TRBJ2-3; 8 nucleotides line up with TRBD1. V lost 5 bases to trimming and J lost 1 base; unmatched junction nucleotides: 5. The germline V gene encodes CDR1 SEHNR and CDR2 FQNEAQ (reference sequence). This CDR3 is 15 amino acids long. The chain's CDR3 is CASSTRGLGTDTQYF. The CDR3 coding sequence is TGTGCCAGCAGCACCAGGGGGCTCGGCACAGATACGCAGTATTTT.

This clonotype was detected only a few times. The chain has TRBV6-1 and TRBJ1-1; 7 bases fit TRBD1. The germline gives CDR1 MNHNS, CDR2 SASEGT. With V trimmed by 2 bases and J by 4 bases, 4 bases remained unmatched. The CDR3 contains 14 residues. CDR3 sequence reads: CASSEPGGGTEAFF. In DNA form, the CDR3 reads TGTGCCAGCAGTGAACCAGGGGGTGGCACTGAAGCTTTCTTT.

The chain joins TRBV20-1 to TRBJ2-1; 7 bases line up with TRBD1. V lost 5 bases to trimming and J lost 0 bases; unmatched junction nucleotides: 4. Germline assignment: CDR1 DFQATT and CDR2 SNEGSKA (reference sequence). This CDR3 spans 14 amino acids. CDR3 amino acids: CSASDRSSYNEQFF. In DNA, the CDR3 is TGCAGTGCTTCGGACAGGAGCTCCTACAATGAGCAGTTCTTC.

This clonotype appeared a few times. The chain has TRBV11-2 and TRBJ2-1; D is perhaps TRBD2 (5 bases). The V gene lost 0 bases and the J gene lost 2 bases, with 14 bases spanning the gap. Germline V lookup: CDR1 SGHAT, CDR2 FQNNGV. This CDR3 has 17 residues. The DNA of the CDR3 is TGTGCCAGCAGCTTAGAAGAGGGCTATCGGGCCTACAATGAGCAGTTCTTC. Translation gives CASSLEEGYRAYNEQFF.

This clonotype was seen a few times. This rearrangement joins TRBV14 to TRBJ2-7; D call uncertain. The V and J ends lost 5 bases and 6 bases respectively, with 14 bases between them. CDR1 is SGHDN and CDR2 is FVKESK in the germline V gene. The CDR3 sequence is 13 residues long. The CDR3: CASSLSWVREQYF. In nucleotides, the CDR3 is TGTGCCAGCAGCTTGAGCTGGGTGCGCGAGCAGTACTTC.

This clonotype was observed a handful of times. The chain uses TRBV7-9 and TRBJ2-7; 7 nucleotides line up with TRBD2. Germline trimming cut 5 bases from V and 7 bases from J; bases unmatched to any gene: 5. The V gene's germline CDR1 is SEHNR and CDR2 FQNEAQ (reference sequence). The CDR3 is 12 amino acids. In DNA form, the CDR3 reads TGTGCCAGCAGCCAACGGGGGGTTGAGCAGTACTTC. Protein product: CASSQRGVEQYF. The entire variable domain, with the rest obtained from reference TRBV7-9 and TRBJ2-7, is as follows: DTGVSQNPRHKITKRGQNVTFRCDPISEHNRLYWYRQTLGQGPEFLTYFQNEAQLEKSRLLSDRFSAERPKGSFSTLEIQRTEQGDSAMYLCASSQRGVEQYFGPGTRLTVT.

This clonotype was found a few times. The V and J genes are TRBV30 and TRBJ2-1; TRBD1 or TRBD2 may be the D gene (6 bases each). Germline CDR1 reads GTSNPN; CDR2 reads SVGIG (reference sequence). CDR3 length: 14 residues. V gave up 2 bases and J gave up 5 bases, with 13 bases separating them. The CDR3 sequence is CAWSRGGLDNEQFF. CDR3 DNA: TGTGCCTGGAGTAGAGGGGGGCTCGACAATGAGCAGTTCTTC.

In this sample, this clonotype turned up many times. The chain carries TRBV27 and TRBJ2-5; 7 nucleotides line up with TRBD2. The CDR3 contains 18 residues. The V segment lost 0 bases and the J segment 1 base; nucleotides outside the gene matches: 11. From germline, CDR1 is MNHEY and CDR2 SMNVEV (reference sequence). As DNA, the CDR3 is TGTGCCAGCAGTTTATCTCCCTGGGCTAGCGGACCCCAAGAGACCCAGTACTTC. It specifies CASSLSPWASGPQETQYF.

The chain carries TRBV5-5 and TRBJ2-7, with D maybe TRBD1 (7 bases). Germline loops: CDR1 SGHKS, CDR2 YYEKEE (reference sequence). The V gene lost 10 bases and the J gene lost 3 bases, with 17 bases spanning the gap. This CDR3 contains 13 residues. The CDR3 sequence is CAGGGAGDYEQYF. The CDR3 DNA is TGTGCCGGAGGGGGCGCAGGGGACTACGAGCAGTACTTC.

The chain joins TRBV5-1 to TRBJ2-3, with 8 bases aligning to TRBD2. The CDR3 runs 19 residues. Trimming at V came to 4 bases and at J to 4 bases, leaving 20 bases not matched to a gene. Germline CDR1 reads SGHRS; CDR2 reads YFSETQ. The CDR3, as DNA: TGCGCCAGCAGCCCTACCGACGGCGGCGGGGGGCCTATCTCAGATACGCAGTATTTT. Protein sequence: CASSPTDGGGGPISDTQYF.

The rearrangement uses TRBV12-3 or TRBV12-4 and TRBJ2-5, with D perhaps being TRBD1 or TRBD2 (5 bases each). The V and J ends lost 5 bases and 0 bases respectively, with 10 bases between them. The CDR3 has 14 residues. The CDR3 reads CASSGTGYQETQYF. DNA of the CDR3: TGTGCCAGCAGTGGGACCGGGTACCAAGAGACCCAGTACTTC.

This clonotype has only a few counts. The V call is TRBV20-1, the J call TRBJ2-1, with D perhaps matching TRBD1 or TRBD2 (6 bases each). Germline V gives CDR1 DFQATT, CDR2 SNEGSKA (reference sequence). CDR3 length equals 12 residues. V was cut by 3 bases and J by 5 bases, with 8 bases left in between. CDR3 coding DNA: TGCAGTGCTAGGAGGGGGGACAATGAGCAGTTCTTC. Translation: CSARRGDNEQFF.

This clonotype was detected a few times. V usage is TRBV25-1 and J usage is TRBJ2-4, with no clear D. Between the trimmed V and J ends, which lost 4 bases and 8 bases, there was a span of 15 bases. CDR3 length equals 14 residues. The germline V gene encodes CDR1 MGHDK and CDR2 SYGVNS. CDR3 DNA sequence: TGTGCCAGCAGTGCTAGGGATTCACGGGACATTCAGTACTTC. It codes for CASSARDSRDIQYF.

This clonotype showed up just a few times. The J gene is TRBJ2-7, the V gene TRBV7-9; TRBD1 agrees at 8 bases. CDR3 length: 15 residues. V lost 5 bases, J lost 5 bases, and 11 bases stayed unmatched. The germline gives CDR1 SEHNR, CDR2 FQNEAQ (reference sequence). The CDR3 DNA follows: TGTGCCAGCAGCGCACTTAGCCAGGGGGCCCACGAGCAGTACTTC. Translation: CASSALSQGAHEQYF. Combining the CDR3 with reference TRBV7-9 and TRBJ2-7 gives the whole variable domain DTGVSQNPRHKITKRGQNVTFRCDPISEHNRLYWYRQTLGQGPEFLTYFQNEAQLEKSRLLSDRFSAERPKGSFSTLEIQRTEQGDSAMYLCASSALSQGAHEQYFGPGTRLTVT.

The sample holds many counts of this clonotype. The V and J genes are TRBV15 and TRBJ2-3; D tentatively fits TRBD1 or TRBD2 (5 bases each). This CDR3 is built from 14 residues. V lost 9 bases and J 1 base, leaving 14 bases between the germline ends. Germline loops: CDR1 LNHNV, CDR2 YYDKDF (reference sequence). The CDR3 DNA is TGTGCCACTGCAGGGCTAGCCGGCACAGATACGCAGTATTTT. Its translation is CATAGLAGTDTQYF.

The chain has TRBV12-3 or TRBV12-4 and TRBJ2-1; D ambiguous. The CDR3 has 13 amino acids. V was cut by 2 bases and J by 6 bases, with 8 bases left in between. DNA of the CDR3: TGTGCCAGCAGTTTACGTCTCCTCAATGAGCAGTTCTTC. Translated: CASSLRLLNEQFF.

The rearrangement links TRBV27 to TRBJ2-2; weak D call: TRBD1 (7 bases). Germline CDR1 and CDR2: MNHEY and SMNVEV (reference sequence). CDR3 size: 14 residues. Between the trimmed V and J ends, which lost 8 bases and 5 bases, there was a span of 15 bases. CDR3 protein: CASGIAGGTGELFF. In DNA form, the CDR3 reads TGTGCCAGCGGAATCGCAGGGGGGACCGGGGAGCTGTTTTTT.

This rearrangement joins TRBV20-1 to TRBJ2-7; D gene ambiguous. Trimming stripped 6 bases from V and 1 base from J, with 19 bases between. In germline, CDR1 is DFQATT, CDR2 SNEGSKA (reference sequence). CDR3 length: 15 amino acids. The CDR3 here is CSATAGVRRSYEQYF. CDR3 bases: TGCAGTGCCACCGCTGGAGTAAGAAGGTCCTACGAGCAGTACTTC.

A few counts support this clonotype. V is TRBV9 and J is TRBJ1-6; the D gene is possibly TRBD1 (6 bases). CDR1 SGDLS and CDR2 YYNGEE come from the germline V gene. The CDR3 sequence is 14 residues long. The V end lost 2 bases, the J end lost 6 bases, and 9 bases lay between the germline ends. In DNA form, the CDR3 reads TGTGCCAGCAGCGTCGGGACATTTAATTCACCCCTCCACTTT. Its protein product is CASSVGTFNSPLHF.

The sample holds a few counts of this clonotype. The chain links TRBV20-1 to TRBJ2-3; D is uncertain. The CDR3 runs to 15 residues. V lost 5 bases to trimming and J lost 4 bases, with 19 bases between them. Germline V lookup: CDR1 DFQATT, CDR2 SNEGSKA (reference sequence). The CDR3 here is CSAGHSLYGADTQYF. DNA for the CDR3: TGCAGTGCTGGCCACAGCCTTTATGGTGCAGATACGCAGTATTTT.

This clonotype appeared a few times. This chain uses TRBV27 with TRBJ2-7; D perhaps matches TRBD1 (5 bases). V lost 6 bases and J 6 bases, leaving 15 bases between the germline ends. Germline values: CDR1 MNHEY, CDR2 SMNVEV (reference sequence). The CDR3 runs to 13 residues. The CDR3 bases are TGTGCCAGCAGGATAGACAGAGCTGGCGAGCAGTACTTC. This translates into CASRIDRAGEQYF.

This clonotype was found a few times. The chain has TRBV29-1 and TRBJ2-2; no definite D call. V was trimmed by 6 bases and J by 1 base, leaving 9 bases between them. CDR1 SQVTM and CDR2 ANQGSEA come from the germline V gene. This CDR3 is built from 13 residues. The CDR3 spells CSVQMENTGELFF. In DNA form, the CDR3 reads TGCAGCGTACAGATGGAGAACACCGGGGAGCTGTTTTTT.

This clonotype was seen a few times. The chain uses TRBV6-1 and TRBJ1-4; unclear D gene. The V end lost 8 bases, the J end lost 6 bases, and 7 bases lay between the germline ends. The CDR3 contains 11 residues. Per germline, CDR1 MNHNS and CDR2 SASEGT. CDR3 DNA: TGTGCCAGCCGCCTCGATGAAAAACTGTTTTTT. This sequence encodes CASRLDEKLFF.

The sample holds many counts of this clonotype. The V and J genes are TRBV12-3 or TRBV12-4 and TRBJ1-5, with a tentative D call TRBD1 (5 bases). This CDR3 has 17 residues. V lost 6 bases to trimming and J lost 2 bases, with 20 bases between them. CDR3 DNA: TGTGCCAGCAGCATGAACCGGGACCCACGCGGCAATCAGCCCCAGCATTTT. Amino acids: CASSMNRDPRGNQPQHF.

CDR3 bases: TGTGCCAGCAGTTTTAATGTAGGGGGCTCCTACGAGCAGTACTTC. As protein: CASSFNVGGSYEQYF. The chain employs TRBV28 and TRBJ2-7; maybe TRBD1 (6 bases). V gave up 3 bases and J gave up 0 bases, with 12 bases separating them. This CDR3 has 15 amino acids. CDR1 is MDHEN and CDR2 is SYDVKM in the germline V gene.

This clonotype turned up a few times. In nucleotides, the CDR3 is TGTGCCAGCACTGACAGGGGTAGCAATCAGCCCCAGCATTTT. Amino acids: CASTDRGSNQPQHF. This chain joins TRBV27 and TRBJ1-5; TRBD1 agrees at 8 bases. Germline V lookup: CDR1 MNHEY, CDR2 SMNVEV (reference sequence). CDR3 length: 14 residues. Germline trimming cut 7 bases from V and 0 bases from J; bases unmatched to any gene: 2.

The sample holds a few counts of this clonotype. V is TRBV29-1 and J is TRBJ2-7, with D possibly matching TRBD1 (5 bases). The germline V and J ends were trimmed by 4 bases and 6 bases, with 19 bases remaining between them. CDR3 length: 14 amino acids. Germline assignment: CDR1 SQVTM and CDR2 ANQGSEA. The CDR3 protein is CSVATPSTAVEQYF. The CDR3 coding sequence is TGCAGCGTTGCCACCCCTTCGACAGCTGTCGAGCAGTACTTC.

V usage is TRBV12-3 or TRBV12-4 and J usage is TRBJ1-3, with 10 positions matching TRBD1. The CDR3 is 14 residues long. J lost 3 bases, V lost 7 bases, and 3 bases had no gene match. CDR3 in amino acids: CASIRTGGGNTIYF. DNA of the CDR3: TGTGCCAGCATTAGGACAGGGGGTGGAAACACCATATATTTT.

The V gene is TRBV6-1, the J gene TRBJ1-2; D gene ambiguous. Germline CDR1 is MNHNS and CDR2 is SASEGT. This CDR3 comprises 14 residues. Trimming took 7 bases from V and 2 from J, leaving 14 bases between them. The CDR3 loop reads CASTANGPNYGYTF. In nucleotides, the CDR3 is TGTGCCAGCACTGCTAATGGCCCAAACTATGGCTACACCTTC.

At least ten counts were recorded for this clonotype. The CDR3 DNA is TGTGCCAGCAGTTTACGCGCGGGGGGGCCCTACAATGAGCAGTTCTTC. Translating gives CASSLRAGGPYNEQFF. The rearrangement joins TRBV28 to TRBJ2-1; 9 bases agree with TRBD2. CDR1 and CDR2 from the germline V gene are MDHEN and SYDVKM. The CDR3 is 16 amino acids. V was pared by 2 bases and J by 2 bases, with 4 bases of the junction left unmatched.

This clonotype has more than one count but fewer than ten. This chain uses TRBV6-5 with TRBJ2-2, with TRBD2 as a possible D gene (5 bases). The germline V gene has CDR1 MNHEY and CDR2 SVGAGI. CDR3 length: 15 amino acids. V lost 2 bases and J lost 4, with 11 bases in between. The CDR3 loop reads CASSYTMGVTGELFF. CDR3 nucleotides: TGTGCCAGCAGTTACACGATGGGAGTCACCGGGGAGCTGTTTTTT.